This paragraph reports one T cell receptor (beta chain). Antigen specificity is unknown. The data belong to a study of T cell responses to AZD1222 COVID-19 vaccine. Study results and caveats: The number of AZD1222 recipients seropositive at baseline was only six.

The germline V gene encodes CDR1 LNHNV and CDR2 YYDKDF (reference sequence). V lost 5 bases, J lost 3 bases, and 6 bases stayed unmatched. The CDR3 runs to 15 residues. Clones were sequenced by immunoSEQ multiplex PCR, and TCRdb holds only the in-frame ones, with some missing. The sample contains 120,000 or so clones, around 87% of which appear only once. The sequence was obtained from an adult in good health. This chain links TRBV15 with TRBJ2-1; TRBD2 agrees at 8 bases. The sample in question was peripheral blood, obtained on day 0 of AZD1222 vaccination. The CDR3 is CATSELADLYNEQFF. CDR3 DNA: TGTGCCACCAGCGAACTAGCGGACCTCTACAATGAGCAGTTCTTC.